This T cell receptor beta chain stems from a study of shared clonotypes between healthy human individuals. It was across several immunoSEQ plates that each subset's genomic DNA was evenly split. TCRdb's table, derived via immunoSEQ multiplex PCR, lists solely in-frame clones and lacks some. This repertoire shows just over 2,000,000 clones, over 85% found once; its top ten account for 0.1% to 0.15%. Findings and caveats of the study: Across subsets, estimated richness was generally greater for naive than for memory populations.

The CDR3 is 14 residues long. Looked up from germline, CDR1 is SGHVS and CDR2 is FQNEAQ. V was pared by 4 bases and J by 2 bases, with 12 bases between. Comment on this clone: The antigen is not known.

J is TRBJ2-7 and V is TRBV7-8, with a possible D match to TRBD1 (5 bases). Sequenced sample: naive CD4+ T cells sorted from blood. Subset noted: CD45RA+ positively selected. This receptor was identified in a man in his late teens or twenties in good health. CDR3 residues: CASSYRQLTYEQYF. CDR3 sequence (DNA): TGTGCCAGCAGCTATAGACAGCTTACCTACGAGCAGTACTTC.